This record concerns one TCR beta chain sequence. Its specificity is unknown. These data belong to a study of Ad26.COV2.S vaccination and SARS-CoV-2 variants. Study outcomes and limitations: Following vaccination, spike-specific CD8+ and CD4+ T cell responses reportedly exhibited substantial breadth. Vaccinated individuals (as opposed to placebo recipients) had higher spike-specific TCR breadth.

The CDR3 loop spans 15 amino acids. Germline V gene lookup returns CDR1 MNHEY and CDR2 SVGAGI. V was clipped by 6 bases and J by 2 bases, with 16 bases between them. Repertoires were generated with immunoSEQ multiplex PCR, while TCRdb's copy carries only in-frame clones and drops some. The sample shows 380,000 or so clones, about 80% of them seen only once. Treatment of the sample: roughly 20 received Ad26.COV2.S at low or high dose, single or two shots; 5 received placebo; per-sample allocation not given. Specimens were obtained on day 63 following the first vaccine or placebo injection. At a Boston site, the person donating was an adult of 18-55 years. It was Wuhan-strain SARS-CoV-2 spike that the Ad26 vaccine vector expressed.

This chain uses TRBV6-5 with TRBJ1-2, with D possibly matching TRBD1 (5 bases). The receptor was isolated from a person between 18 and 65 years old who received the Ad26.COV2.S COVID-19 vaccine or a placebo. Source: peripheral blood, taken in a trial of Ad26.COV2.S vaccine versus placebo. The CDR3 DNA is TGTGCCAGCAGCTATTCATTACAGGCAAACTATGGCTACACCTTC. Amino acid sequence: CASSYSLQANYGYTF.